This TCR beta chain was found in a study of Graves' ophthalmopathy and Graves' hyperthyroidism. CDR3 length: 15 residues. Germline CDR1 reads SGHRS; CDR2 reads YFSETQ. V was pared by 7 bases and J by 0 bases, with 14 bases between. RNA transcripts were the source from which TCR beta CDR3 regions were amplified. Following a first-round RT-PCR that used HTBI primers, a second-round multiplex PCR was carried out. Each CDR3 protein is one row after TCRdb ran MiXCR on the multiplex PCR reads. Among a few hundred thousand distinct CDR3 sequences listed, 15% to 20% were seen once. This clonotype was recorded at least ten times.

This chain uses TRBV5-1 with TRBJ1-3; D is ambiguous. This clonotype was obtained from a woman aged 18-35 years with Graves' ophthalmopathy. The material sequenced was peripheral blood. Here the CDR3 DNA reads TGCGCCAGCCGGTACTCGAGGGCCTCTGGAAACACCATATATTTT. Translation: CASRYSRASGNTIYF.